These T cell receptor beta chains were read from a single sample in a study of cytotoxic CD8 clonotypes in ibrutinib-treated CLL. Sequencing used immunoSEQ multiplex PCR; TCRdb keeps in-frame clones, though not all of them. This repertoire shows approximately 50,000 clones, 50% to 65% found once; its top ten account for 24%. The starting material was PBMCs, obtained at disease progression, from a patient treated with ibrutinib. Receptors were obtained from a human donor with chronic lymphocytic leukemia. CDR3s include the opening cysteine and the closing phenylalanine or tryptophan. Fields, in order: V gene, D gene, clone size, J gene, CDR3 DNA, CDR3 protein. A D gene is named only where the DNA matches it firmly. Clone size, where shown, is once, few, many, or a class for clones that have expanded.

TRBV15	.	.	TRBJ2-5	TGTGCCACCAGCAGAGATTTCAGCGGCCAAGAGACCCAGTACTTC	CATSRDFSGQETQYF
TRBV4-2	.	.	TRBJ2-7	TGTGCCAGCAGCAGGGGAGGTGCCGAGCAGTACTTC	CASSRGGAEQYF
TRBV29-1	TRBD1	.	TRBJ1-2	TGCAGCGTTGTGCCCCCTCAGGGGGCTAAAGACTATGGCTACACCTTC	CSVVPPQGAKDYGYTF
TRBV18	.	.	TRBJ1-2	TGTGCCAGCTCAAACATGCAAGGAAAATCCTATGGCTACACCTTC	CASSNMQGKSYGYTF
TRBV5-8	.	once	TRBJ2-7	TGTGCCAGCAGCTTATACAGCGGCTACGAGCAGTACTTC	CASSLYSGYEQYF
TRBV9	.	.	TRBJ2-1	TGTGCCAGCAGCGTCCGAGGGGACTCCTACAATGAGCAGTTCTTC	CASSVRGDSYNEQFF
TRBV4-1	.	.	TRBJ1-4	TGCGCCAGCAGCCCTCGGGGCGCGGGTAATGAAAAACTGTTTTTT	CASSPRGAGNEKLFF
TRBV7-2	.	few	TRBJ1-4	TGTGCCAGCAGCTTAGACTTACCTGCAACTAATGAAAAACTGTTTTTT	CASSLDLPATNEKLFF
TRBV29-1	.	.	TRBJ2-5	TGCAGCGTTGGAATAATTGTCGAGACCCAGTACTTC	CSVGIIVETQYF
TRBV6-1	TRBD1	.	TRBJ1-5	TGTGCCAGCAGGGATATTCAGGGGGCCGGTCAGCCCCAGCATTTT	CASRDIQGAGQPQHF
TRBV4-1	.	.	TRBJ1-2	TGCGCCAGCAGCGTCGGTGGCCCCGACAGCTGGTATGGCTACACCTTC	CASSVGGPDSWYGYTF
TRBV7-2	.	once	TRBJ2-5	TGTGCCAGCAGCTCGGGCGTGCAGGAGACCCAGTACTTC	CASSSGVQETQYF
TRBV5-5	.	.	TRBJ2-2	TGTGCCAGCAGCTTGTTCCAATTTGCGAACACCGGGGAGCTGTTTTTT	CASSLFQFANTGELFF
TRBV19	TRBD1	.	TRBJ1-2	TGTGCCAGTAGGTCAGGGGGAGACGGCTACACCTTC	CASRSGGDGYTF
TRBV7-2	.	.	TRBJ2-2	TGTGCCAGCAGCCCCCTGGGAGCTAACACCGGGGAGCTGTTTTTT	CASSPLGANTGELFF
TRBV5-1	.	.	TRBJ2-5	TGCGCCAGCAGCTTGTTGGGTGGGAATTCTCGAGAGACCCAGTACTTC	CASSLLGGNSRETQYF
TRBV7-6	.	.	TRBJ2-1	TGTGCCAGCAGCTTAGGAGGGTTTGAGCAGTTCTTC	CASSLGGFEQFF
TRBV27	TRBD1	.	TRBJ1-2	TGTGCCAGCAGCCCCTCCACAGGGGGGAGGGGCTACACCTTC	CASSPSTGGRGYTF
TRBV7-6	.	.	TRBJ1-5	TGTGCCAGCAGCTTAGGTCGGGCCGGGAGCAATCAGCCCCAGCATTTT	CASSLGRAGSNQPQHF
TRBV28	TRBD1	few	TRBJ2-7	TGTGCCAGCAGCTCTTACGGGACAGCTTACGAGCAGTACTTC	CASSSYGTAYEQYF
TRBV2	.	.	TRBJ1-2	TGTGCCAGCAGTGAACAGGGGCGCAACTATGGCTACACCTTC	CASSEQGRNYGYTF
TRBV10-3	TRBD2	.	TRBJ2-1	TGTGCCATCAGTACTAGCGGGACATACAATGAGCAGTTCTTC	CAISTSGTYNEQFF
TRBV30	.	.	TRBJ1-1	TGTGCCTGGAGTAGGTTCACTAGGACTGAAGCTTTCTTT	CAWSRFTRTEAFF
TRBV27	.	.	TRBJ1-5	TGTGCCACCAGGGCATCGTCGGGTAGCAATCAGCCCCAGCATTTT	CATRASSGSNQPQHF